A selection of T cell receptor beta chains follows, all from one sample in a study of human T cells and chemical hapten exposure. MiXCR was run by TCRdb on the RACE reads, yielding one entry per CDR3 protein. Of some 81,000 distinct CDR3 sequences detected, 7% to 8% appear once; the ten largest clones hold about 1.6%. Sequenced material: whole blood, taken in connection with sensitization to the hapten diphenylcyclopropenone (DPC). The receptors derive from a woman aged 25 to 39 with alopecia areata. Some clones in this sample may be carry-over from other donors' samples. The CDR3 runs from the conserved cysteine through the conserved F or W. Fields, in order: clone size, D gene, V gene, J gene, CDR3 protein, CDR3 DNA. The D gene is left open where the match is weak. For some rows the clone size is stated as once, few or many, or as a class when expanded; others skip it.

many,.,TRBV28,TRBJ1-5,CASSLGVSGQPQHF,TGTGCCAGCAGTTTGGGGGTTTCCGGGCAGCCCCAGCATTTT
many,TRBD1,TRBV12-3/TRBV12-4,TRBJ1-6,CASSLDRQGLGSPLHF,TGTGCCAGCAGTTTGGATAGACAGGGCTTAGGATCACCCCTCCACTTT
many,TRBD1,TRBV5-1,TRBJ1-1,CASSLKRGQAMNTEAFF,TGCGCCAGCAGCTTAAAAAGAGGACAGGCGATGAACACTGAAGCTTTCTTT
many,.,TRBV18,TRBJ1-2,CASSSNDRYNYGYTF,TGTGCCAGCTCGTCTAACGACAGATATAACTATGGCTACACCTTC
many,TRBD2,TRBV20-1,TRBJ2-3,CSARPGTSGTDTQYF,TGCAGTGCTAGACCCGGGACTAGCGGCACAGATACGCAGTATTTT
many,.,TRBV6-2/TRBV6-3,TRBJ1-1,CASSYAIGSMNTEAFF,TGTGCCAGCAGTTACGCCATTGGCAGTATGAACACTGAAGCTTTCTTT
.,TRBD1,TRBV12-3/TRBV12-4,TRBJ1-1,CAIRQGRTEAFF,TGTGCCATTAGACAGGGTCGCACTGAAGCTTTCTTT
.,.,TRBV6-1,TRBJ2-3,CASSQQRNTQYF,TGTGCCAGCAGTCAACAGCGAAATACGCAGTATTTT
many,.,TRBV7-6,TRBJ1-6,CASSLGGEVSPLHF,TGTGCCAGCAGCTTAGGAGGGGAGGTATCACCCCTCCACTTT
many,.,TRBV11-2,TRBJ2-3,CASSPLTIRTDTQYF,TGTGCCAGCAGTCCCCTGACAATTCGCACAGATACGCAGTATTTT
few,.,TRBV5-1,TRBJ2-6,CASSFSRSGANVLTF,TGCGCCAGCAGCTTTTCCCGCTCTGGGGCCAACGTCCTGACTTTC
many,.,TRBV29-1,TRBJ2-7,CSVAGYEQYF,TGCAGCGTCGCCGGCTACGAGCAGTACTTC
many,TRBD1,TRBV20-1,TRBJ1-1,CSAWTGGAETEAFF,TGCAGTGCATGGACAGGGGGCGCGGAAACTGAAGCTTTCTTT
many,.,TRBV5-1,TRBJ2-5,CASRGQTSSETQYF,TGCGCCAGCCGGGGCCAAACCTCGTCGGAGACCCAGTACTTC
.,.,TRBV12-3/TRBV12-4,TRBJ2-1,CASRKTGGDNEQFF,TGTGCCAGCAGAAAAACGGGCGGCGACAATGAGCAGTTCTTC